The clone carrying this T cell receptor (beta chain) was detected once. These data are taken from a study of control samples from healthy donors and cancer patients. The assay was immunoSEQ multiplex PCR, and TCRdb's table has in-frame clones only and misses some. The data contain more than 85,000 clones, about four fifths of them singletons. The CDR3 length is 10 residues. Germline V gene lookup returns CDR1 SGDLS and CDR2 YYNGEE. V was shortened by 3 bases and J by 7 bases, with 2 bases between the two germline ends. This sequence joins TRBV9 and TRBJ2-1; D is unclear. Sequenced input: blood. This clonotype was obtained from a woman in her fifties or sixties in good health. CDR3 DNA: TGTGCCAGCAGCGGTAATGAGCAGTTCTTC. Residues: CASSGNEQFF.